A selection of T cell receptor beta chains follows, all from one sample in a study of blood T cell repertoires in COVID-19. Libraries were prepared by immunoSEQ multiplex PCR; TCRdb keeps only in-frame clonotypes and omits some of them. The table has hundreds of thousands of clones, approximately 90% seen once; the top ten hold around 3.3%. The source material was peripheral blood. Receptors were obtained from a woman between 18 and 29 years old who had recovered from COVID-19. CDR3s include the opening cysteine and the closing phenylalanine or tryptophan. Fields, in order: V gene, clone size, J gene, D gene, CDR3 length, CDR3 protein, CDR3 DNA. The D gene is left open where the match is weak. The size entry is marked missing in some rows and otherwise reads once, few, many or a size class.

v_call: TRBV4-1; clone_size: few; j_call: TRBJ2-2; d_call: TRBD2; cdr3_length: 17; cdr3_aa: CASSQPGLAENTGELFF; cdr3_nt: TGCGCCAGCAGCCAACCGGGACTAGCGGAAAACACCGGGGAGCTGTTTTTT
v_call: TRBV3-1/TRBV3-2; clone_size: NA; j_call: TRBJ2-2; d_call: TRBD2; cdr3_length: 13; cdr3_aa: CASRLAGSGELFF; cdr3_nt: TGTGCCAGCAGACTAGCGGGATCCGGGGAGCTGTTTTTT
v_call: TRBV11-3; clone_size: NA; j_call: TRBJ2-3; d_call: NA; cdr3_length: 16; cdr3_aa: CASSGERDSATDTQYF; cdr3_nt: TGTGCCAGCAGCGGCGAACGGGATAGCGCTACAGATACGCAGTATTTT
v_call: TRBV6-2/TRBV6-3; clone_size: NA; j_call: TRBJ1-2; d_call: TRBD1; cdr3_length: 13; cdr3_aa: CASSRTGEGGYTF; cdr3_nt: TGTGCCAGCAGCCGGACAGGGGAAGGTGGCTACACCTTC
v_call: TRBV5-1; clone_size: NA; j_call: TRBJ2-2; d_call: NA; cdr3_length: 14; cdr3_aa: CASSSQVDTGELFF; cdr3_nt: TGCGCCAGCAGCTCGCAGGTGGACACCGGGGAGCTGTTTTTT
v_call: TRBV10-3; clone_size: NA; j_call: TRBJ2-1; d_call: TRBD1; cdr3_length: 16; cdr3_aa: CAISFTGDPSYNEQFF; cdr3_nt: TGTGCCATCAGTTTCACAGGGGACCCCTCCTACAATGAGCAGTTCTTC
v_call: TRBV7-8; clone_size: NA; j_call: TRBJ2-1; d_call: NA; cdr3_length: 13; cdr3_aa: CASSLASGNEQFF; cdr3_nt: TGTGCCAGCAGCTTAGCGAGTGGCAATGAGCAGTTCTTC
v_call: TRBV7-8; clone_size: once; j_call: TRBJ1-3; d_call: NA; cdr3_length: 14; cdr3_aa: CASSIHSSGNTIYF; cdr3_nt: TGTGCCAGCAGTATTCACAGCTCTGGAAACACCATATATTTT
v_call: TRBV19; clone_size: NA; j_call: TRBJ1-1; d_call: TRBD1; cdr3_length: 18; cdr3_aa: CASSTLLTGQGRPAEAFF; cdr3_nt: TGTGCCAGTAGTACCCTTTTGACTGGACAGGGCCGCCCCGCTGAAGCTTTCTTT
v_call: TRBV24-1; clone_size: NA; j_call: TRBJ1-1; d_call: TRBD1; cdr3_length: 17; cdr3_aa: CATSDGRTGGRNTEAFF; cdr3_nt: TGTGCCACCAGTGATGGCCGGACAGGGGGAAGGAACACTGAAGCTTTCTTT
v_call: TRBV11-3; clone_size: NA; j_call: TRBJ2-2; d_call: NA; cdr3_length: 14; cdr3_aa: CASSPNRAAGELFF; cdr3_nt: TGTGCCAGCAGCCCAAACAGGGCGGCCGGGGAGCTGTTTTTT